This T cell receptor (beta chain) was captured in a study of blood T cell repertoires in COVID-19. For the study at large: Italy, Spain and the United States were the sources of the convalescent and acute COVID-19 samples. T cells, B-cell-depleted T cells, or PBMCs provided the cDNA or gDNA that served as material.

TCRdb keeps only in-frame clones here, not all; method: immunoSEQ multiplex PCR. The profile covers 150,000 to 200,000 clones, with 60% to 85% appearing a single time and about 9% taken by the ten largest. The ends were cut back, 0 bases at V and 2 bases at J, with 15 bases in the middle. CDR1 LGHDT and CDR2 YNNKEL come from the germline V gene (reference sequence). CDR3 size: 17 residues. This clone has a single count. The sequence came from a woman in her forties or fifties with active or convalescent COVID-19. Specimen: peripheral blood. The rearrangement links TRBV3-1 (or the pseudogene TRBV3-2) to TRBJ2-3; tentatively, D is TRBD2 (7 bases). The CDR3 DNA sequence: TGTGCCAGCAGCCAAGAGTGGGGGGGCCTCTCCACAGATACGCAGTATTTT. This codes for CASSQEWGGLSTDTQYF.